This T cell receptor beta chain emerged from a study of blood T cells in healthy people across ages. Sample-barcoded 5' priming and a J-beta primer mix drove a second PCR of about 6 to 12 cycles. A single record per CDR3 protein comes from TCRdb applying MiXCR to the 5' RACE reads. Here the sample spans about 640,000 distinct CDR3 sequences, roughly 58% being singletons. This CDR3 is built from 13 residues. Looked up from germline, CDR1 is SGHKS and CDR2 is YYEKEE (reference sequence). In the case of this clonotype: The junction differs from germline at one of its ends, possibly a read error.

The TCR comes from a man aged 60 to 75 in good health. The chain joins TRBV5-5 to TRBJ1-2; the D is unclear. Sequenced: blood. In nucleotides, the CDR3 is TGTGCCAGCAGCTTGGGGACCGACTATGGCCACACCTTC. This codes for CASSLGTDYGHTF.